This TCR beta chain was captured in a study of monozygotic twins with inflammatory bowel disease. CDR1 is LNHNV and CDR2 is YYDKDF in the germline V gene (reference sequence). This CDR3 has 14 residues. TCRdb re-analyzed the 5' RACE reads; it lists each CDR3 protein once, without DNA. This sample carries approximately 390,000 distinct CDR3 sequences, with around 2.4% going to the ten biggest clones. The chain combines TRBV15 with TRBJ2-3; lacking DNA, the TRBD1 call made by TCRdb goes unchecked. The clonotype was recovered from a human donor with ulcerative colitis or Crohn's disease, or a healthy co-twin of an affected twin (not recorded which). The source material was blood. CDR3: CATIEGGRADTQYF.